This TCR beta chain was obtained from a study of human T cells and chemical hapten exposure. A few counts support this clonotype. Time point reported: patch test 1, 2 weeks after DPC sensitization. Documented treatment: therapeutic diphenylcyclopropenone sensitization with weekly scalp DPC. Individual cDNA molecules each carried unique molecular identifiers attached by the library. TCRdb called the RACE reads again in MiXCR, with one record for every CDR3 protein. This sample has under 200,000 distinct CDR3 sequences, with approximately 14% found just once. The CDR3 is made up of 14 amino acids. Germline V gene lookup returns CDR1 SGDLS and CDR2 YYNGEE. V lost 0 bases to trimming and J lost 2 bases, with 9 bases between them.

The chain combines TRBV9 with TRBJ2-7, with D possibly being TRBD2 (6 bases). The receptor's source is a young woman with alopecia areata. Some clones in this sample may be carry-over from other donors' samples. The sequencing here drew on whole blood, taken in connection with sensitization to the hapten diphenylcyclopropenone (DPC). This CDR3 is CASSVGREAYEQYF. In DNA form, the CDR3 reads TGTGCCAGCAGCGTAGGCAGGGAGGCCTACGAGCAGTACTTC.